Shown below are 15 T cell receptor beta chains from a single sample sequenced in a study of T cells in Graves' hyperthyroidism and ophthalmopathy. Authors of the study amplified TCR beta CDR3 regions from RNA transcripts. The HTBI primer set was used in a first-round RT-PCR of the TCR CDR3. TCRdb processed the multiplex PCR reads anew with MiXCR; each CDR3 protein has one entry. In the table there are some 350,000 distinct CDR3 sequences, about 18% of which are singletons. Sequenced sample: blood. These receptors were taken from a woman under 30 with Graves' hyperthyroidism.

This clonotype showed up many times. The chain has TRBV12-3 or TRBV12-4 and TRBJ1-2, with D maybe TRBD1 (6 bases). The CDR3 has 13 amino acids. V lost 1 base and J 7 bases, leaving 10 bases between the germline ends. The CDR3 bases are TGTGCCAGCAGTTTAGGGGGGGCTGGTGGCTACACCTTC. Protein: CASSLGGAGGYTF.

V gene TRBV11-2 combines with J gene TRBJ2-7, with 7 bases matching TRBD2. The CDR3 is 15 residues long. CDR1 and CDR2 from the germline V gene are SGHAT and FQNNGV. V shed 5 bases and J 1 base; nucleotides not matched to a gene: 8. CDR3 sequence: CASSPRRRGSYEQYF. Written as DNA, the CDR3 is TGTGCCAGCAGCCCCCGGAGGCGGGGGTCCTACGAGCAGTACTTC.

This clonotype appeared many times. The chain has TRBV7-3 and TRBJ1-1, with a tentative D call TRBD1 (5 bases). Between the trimmed V and J ends, which lost 5 bases and 3 bases, there was a span of 19 bases. The germline gives CDR1 SGHTA, CDR2 FQGTGA. The CDR3 runs to 16 residues. CDR3 nucleotide sequence: TGTGCCAGCAGCCCGGGGGGACGGGAGAGGTACACTGAAGCTTTCTTT. This codes for CASSPGGRERYTEAFF.

This clonotype was detected ten times or more. J is TRBJ1-5 and V is TRBV2; D is undetermined. The CDR3 has 14 amino acids. The germline gives CDR1 SNHLY, CDR2 FYNNEI. Trimming left V 6 bases short and J 4 bases short, with 13 bases between. CDR3 residues: CASRKGLLNQPQHF. In nucleotides, the CDR3 is TGTGCCAGCAGGAAGGGTTTGCTAAATCAGCCCCAGCATTTT.

This chain uses TRBV4-2 with TRBJ2-7; D could derive from TRBD1 or TRBD2 (5 bases each). CDR1 and CDR2 (germline): LGHNA, YNFKEQ. CDR3 length: 15 residues. Trimming took off 0 bases at V and 2 bases at J, with 11 bases between the two ends. The CDR3 sequence is CASSQEEGTTYEQYF. CDR3 coding DNA: TGTGCCAGCAGCCAAGAGGAAGGGACCACCTACGAGCAGTACTTC.

This clonotype was seen many times. V is TRBV5-1 and J is TRBJ1-3, with D perhaps matching TRBD1 (6 bases). This CDR3 is 14 amino acids long. Germline CDR1 and CDR2: SGHRS and YFSETQ. Trimming left V 7 bases short and J 4 bases short, with 15 bases between. DNA of the CDR3: TGCGCCAGCCAGGCGGGGGGCACGGGAAACACCATATATTTT. It specifies CASQAGGTGNTIYF.

This clonotype was counted only a few times. The chain joins TRBV18 to TRBJ1-3, with no clear D. The germline CDR1 and CDR2 sequences are KGHSH and LQKENI. CDR3 length equals 19 residues. V shed 3 bases and J shed 0 bases, with 21 bases lying between them. The CDR3 reads CASSPLRSGRHLSGNTIYF. The CDR3 nucleotides are TGTGCCAGCTCACCCTTGAGGTCCGGTCGACACCTCTCTGGAAACACCATATATTTT.

This clonotype was found many times. This chain uses TRBV20-1 with TRBJ1-5; D is possibly TRBD1 (6 bases). The V gene lost 6 bases and the J gene lost 8 bases, with 17 bases spanning the gap. CDR1 and CDR2 (germline): DFQATT, SNEGSKA (reference sequence). The CDR3 has 13 residues. CDR3: CSANTGRGEPQHF. The CDR3 DNA is TGCAGTGCCAATACAGGGAGGGGGGAGCCCCAGCATTTT.

In its sample, this clonotype was seen many times. The chain combines TRBV4-1 with TRBJ2-5; D ambiguous. CDR1 and CDR2 (germline): MGHRA, YSYEKL. Trimming removed 0 bases at V and 4 bases at J, with 9 bases between. The CDR3 length is 14 residues. Here the CDR3 DNA reads TGCGCCAGCAGCCAAGAACCAGGCCCAGAGACCCAGTACTTC. This codes for CASSQEPGPETQYF.

This clonotype was found many times. The chain is built from TRBV27 and TRBJ2-7, with 7 positions matching TRBD2. J gave up 4 bases and V 1 base, and 7 bases lay outside the gene matches. The CDR3 covers 15 residues. Germline V CDR1 and CDR2: MNHEY, SMNVEV (reference sequence). In nucleotides, the CDR3 is TGTGCCAGCAGTTTATTGGGGGGGTTCGGTTACGAGCAGTACTTC. It codes for CASSLLGGFGYEQYF.

This clonotype was observed many times. The chain recombines TRBV15 with TRBJ2-7; 11 bases map to TRBD1. The CDR3 contains 16 residues. V trimming: 3 bases; J trimming: 3 bases; junction bases outside the gene matches: 7. From germline, CDR1 is LNHNV and CDR2 YYDKDF (reference sequence). The CDR3 reads CATSRETGTGGYEQYF. DNA of the CDR3: TGTGCCACCAGCAGGGAAACCGGGACAGGGGGCTACGAGCAGTACTTC.

The chain is built from TRBV28 and TRBJ2-2; possibly TRBD2 for D (7 bases). Germline CDR1 and CDR2: MDHEN and SYDVKM. The CDR3 has 15 residues. The V gene lost 5 bases and the J gene lost 5 bases, with 15 bases spanning the gap. The CDR3 DNA reads TGTGCCAGCAGTCGTACAGGGAGGGTGACCGGGGAGCTGTTTTTT. It codes for CASSRTGRVTGELFF.

The V gene is TRBV12-3 or TRBV12-4, the J gene TRBJ1-5; unclear D gene. CDR3 length: 20 amino acids. Trimming left V 5 bases short and J 0 bases short, with 26 bases between. The chain's CDR3 is CASSLTPNWASPNSNQPQHF. Here the CDR3 DNA reads TGTGCCAGCAGTCTTACCCCCAATTGGGCCAGTCCAAATAGCAATCAGCCCCAGCATTTT.

The CDR3 DNA is TGTGCCAGTAGTATTGGCGCTATGAACACTGAAGCTTTCTTT. Its protein product is CASSIGAMNTEAFF. V and J are TRBV19 and TRBJ1-1; unclear D gene. CDR3 length equals 14 residues. CDR1 and CDR2 (germline): LNHDA, SQIVND (reference sequence). Trimming pared 3 bases from V and 0 bases from J, leaving 8 bases between.

This clonotype was counted at least ten times. V usage is TRBV10-3 and J usage is TRBJ1-1; no definite D call. Between the trimmed V and J ends, which lost 0 bases and 2 bases, there was a span of 7 bases. The V gene's germline CDR1 is ENHRY and CDR2 SYGVKD. The CDR3 spans 14 residues. The CDR3 DNA sequence: TGTGCCATCAGTGAGTCGAACAGTAACACTGAAGCTTTCTTT. Translating it yields CAISESNSNTEAFF.